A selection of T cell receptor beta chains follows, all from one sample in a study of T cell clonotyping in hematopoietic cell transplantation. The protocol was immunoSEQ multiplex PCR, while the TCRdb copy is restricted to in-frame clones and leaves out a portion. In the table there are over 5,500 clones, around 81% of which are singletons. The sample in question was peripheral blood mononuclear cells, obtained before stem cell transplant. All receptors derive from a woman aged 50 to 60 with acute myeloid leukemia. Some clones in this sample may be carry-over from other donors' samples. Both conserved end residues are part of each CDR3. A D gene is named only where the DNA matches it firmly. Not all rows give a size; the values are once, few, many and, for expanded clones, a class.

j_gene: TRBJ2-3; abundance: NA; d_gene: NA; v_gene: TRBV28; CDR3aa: CALGTGGLATQYF; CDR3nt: TGTGCTTTAGGGACAGGGGGACTAGCGACGCAGTATTTT
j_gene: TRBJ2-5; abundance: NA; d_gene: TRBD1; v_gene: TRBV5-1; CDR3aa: CASSPGTGVETQYF; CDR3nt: TGCGCCAGCAGCCCCGGGACAGGGGTGGAGACCCAGTACTTC
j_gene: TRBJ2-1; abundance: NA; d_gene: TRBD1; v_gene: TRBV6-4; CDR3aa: CASSAQGDGDINEQFF; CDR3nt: TGTGCCAGCAGTGCCCAGGGGGACGGTGATATCAATGAGCAGTTCTTC
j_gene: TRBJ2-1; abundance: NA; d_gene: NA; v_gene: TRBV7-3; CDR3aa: CASSPGAHNEQFF; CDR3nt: TGTGCCAGCAGCCCCGGGGCGCACAATGAGCAGTTCTTC
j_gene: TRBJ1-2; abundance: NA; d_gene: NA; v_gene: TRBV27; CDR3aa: CASSLLTRAPYGYTF; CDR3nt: TGTGCCAGCAGTCTCCTCACAAGGGCGCCCTATGGCTACACCTTC
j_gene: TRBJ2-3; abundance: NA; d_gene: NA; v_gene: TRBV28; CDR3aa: CASSFLQGTDTQYF; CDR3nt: TGTGCCAGCAGTTTTCTTCAGGGCACAGATACGCAGTATTTT
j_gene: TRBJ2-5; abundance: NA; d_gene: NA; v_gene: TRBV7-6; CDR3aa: CASSLVQETQYF; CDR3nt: TGTGCCAGCAGCTTAGTCCAAGAGACCCAGTACTTC
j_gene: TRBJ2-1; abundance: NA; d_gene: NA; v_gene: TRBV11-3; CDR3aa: CASSPGTPGDEQFF; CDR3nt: TGTGCCAGCAGCCCTGGGACCCCAGGGGATGAGCAGTTCTTC
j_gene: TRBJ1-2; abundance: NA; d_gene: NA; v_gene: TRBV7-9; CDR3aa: CASSPGYYYGYTF; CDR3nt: TGTGCCAGCAGTCCAGGGTATTACTATGGCTACACCTTC
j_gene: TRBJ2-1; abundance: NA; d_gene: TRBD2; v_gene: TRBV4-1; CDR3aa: CASSQGGGRAGAPYNEQFF; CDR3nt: TGCGCCAGCAGCCAAGGGGGGGGTCGGGCGGGAGCCCCCTACAATGAGCAGTTCTTC
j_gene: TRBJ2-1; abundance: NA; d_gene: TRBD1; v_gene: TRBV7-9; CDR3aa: CASSPRTGGLGYNEQFF; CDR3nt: TGTGCCAGCAGCCCGCGGACAGGGGGTTTGGGGTACAATGAGCAGTTCTTC
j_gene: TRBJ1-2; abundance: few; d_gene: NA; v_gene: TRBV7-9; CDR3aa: CASSPSRLGGNGYTF; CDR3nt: TGTGCCAGCAGCCCCTCCCGGCTGGGAGGGAATGGCTACACCTTC
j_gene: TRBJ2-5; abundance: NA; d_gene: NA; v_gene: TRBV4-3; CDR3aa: CASSQDGRPGSGETQYF; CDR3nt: TGCGCCAGCAGCCAAGATGGGCGGCCGGGGTCCGGAGAGACCCAGTACTTC
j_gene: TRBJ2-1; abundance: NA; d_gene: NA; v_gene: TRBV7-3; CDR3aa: CASSLTALSNEQFF; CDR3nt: TGTGCCAGCAGCTTAACGGCGTTATCCAATGAGCAGTTCTTC
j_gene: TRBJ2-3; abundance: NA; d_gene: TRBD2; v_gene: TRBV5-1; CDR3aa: CASSVQASRRLAGASGTDTQYF; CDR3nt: TGCGCCAGCAGCGTCCAGGCCAGCCGGAGACTAGCGGGGGCCTCGGGCACAGATACGCAGTATTTT
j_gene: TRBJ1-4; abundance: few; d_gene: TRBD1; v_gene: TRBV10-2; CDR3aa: CATTRDRHNEKLFF; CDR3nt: TGCGCCACCACCCGGGACAGGCATAATGAAAAACTGTTTTTT
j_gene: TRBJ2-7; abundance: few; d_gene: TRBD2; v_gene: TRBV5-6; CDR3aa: CASSLGTSGVGAYEQYF; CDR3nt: TGTGCCAGCAGCCTAGGGACTAGCGGGGTGGGGGCCTACGAGCAGTACTTC
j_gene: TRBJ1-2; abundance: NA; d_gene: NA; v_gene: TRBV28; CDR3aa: CATETDLGGAYGYTF; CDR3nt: TGTGCCACCGAAACGGACCTGGGTGGGGCCTATGGCTACACCTTC
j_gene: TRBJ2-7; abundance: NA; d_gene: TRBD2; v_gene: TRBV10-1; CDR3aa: CASSETSGIDEQYF; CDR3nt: TGCGCCAGCAGTGAGACTAGCGGGATCGACGAGCAGTACTTC
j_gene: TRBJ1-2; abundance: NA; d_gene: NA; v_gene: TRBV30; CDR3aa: CAGNPGDYYGYTF; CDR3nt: TGTGCCGGAAATCCCGGGGACTACTATGGCTACACCTTC
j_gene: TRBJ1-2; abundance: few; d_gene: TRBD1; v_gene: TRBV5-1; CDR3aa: CASSSDPGTGSGYTF; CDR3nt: TGCGCCAGCAGCTCGGACCCGGGGACAGGGAGCGGCTACACCTTC
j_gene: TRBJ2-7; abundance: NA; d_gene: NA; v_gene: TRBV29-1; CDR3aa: CSARDPSYEQYF; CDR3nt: TGCAGCGCTAGGGACCCCTCCTACGAGCAGTACTTC
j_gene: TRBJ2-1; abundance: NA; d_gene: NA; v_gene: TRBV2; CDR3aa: CAGGPYNEQFF; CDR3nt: TGTGCCGGTGGGCCCTACAATGAGCAGTTCTTC
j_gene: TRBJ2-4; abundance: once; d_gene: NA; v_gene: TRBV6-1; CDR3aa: CASSEALVGHIQYF; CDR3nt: TGTGCCAGCAGTGAAGCTTTGGTAGGTCACATTCAGTACTTC
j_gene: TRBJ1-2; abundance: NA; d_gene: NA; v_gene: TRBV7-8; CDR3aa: CASHPQGMANYGYTF; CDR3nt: TGTGCCAGCCACCCACAAGGGATGGCCAACTATGGCTACACCTTC
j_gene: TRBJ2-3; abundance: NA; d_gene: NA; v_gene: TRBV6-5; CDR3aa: CASRLSGSGDTQYF; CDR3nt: TGTGCCAGCAGACTGTCTGGTAGCGGAGATACGCAGTATTTT
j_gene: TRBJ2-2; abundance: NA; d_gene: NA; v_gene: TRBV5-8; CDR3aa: CASTQNGARATGELFF; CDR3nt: TGTGCCAGCACCCAGAATGGGGCCCGGGCCACCGGGGAGCTGTTTTTT
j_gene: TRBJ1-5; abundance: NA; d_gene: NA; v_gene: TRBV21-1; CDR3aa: CASSKEWVRGEKIPGFNQPQHF; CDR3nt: TGTGCCAGCAGCAAAGAATGGGTTCGGGGAGAGAAAATACCGGGCTTCAATCAGCCCCAGCATTTT